The source of this T cell receptor beta chain is a study of shared clonotypes between healthy human individuals. At the level of the study: Three plates were used per donor for CD4 naive, three for CD4 memory, two for CD8 naive and one for CD8 memory.

About this clone: What it recognizes is unknown. Additional DNA sequences in this sample encode the identical CDR3.

Per the study methods: ImmunoSEQ supplied junction-only sequences lacking quality scores, so filtering was different. Some clones are missing from TCRdb's copy, which holds only in-frame ones; the method was immunoSEQ multiplex PCR. Clone size and the V and J calls come from that table; the DNA yielded D and trimming. The sample contains over a million clones, roughly 74% of which appear only once. Overall study findings and caveats: In a handful of donors, about 5% of naive CD4 clonotypes appeared in common.

This clonotype was sampled from a young man in good health. Some clones in this sample may be carry-over from other donors' samples. The sequencing sample was made of memory CD4+ T cells from PBMCs. The subset is: CD45RA-negative fraction.

The CDR3: CASSPRLYEQYF. Here the CDR3 DNA reads TGTGCCAGCAGCCCCCGCCTCTACGAGCAGTACTTC. The V and J genes are TRBV28 and TRBJ2-7; D remains ambiguous. Trimming took 6 bases from V and 3 from J, leaving 9 bases between them. The CDR3 sequence is 12 residues long. Germline CDR1 MDHEN, CDR2 SYDVKM.